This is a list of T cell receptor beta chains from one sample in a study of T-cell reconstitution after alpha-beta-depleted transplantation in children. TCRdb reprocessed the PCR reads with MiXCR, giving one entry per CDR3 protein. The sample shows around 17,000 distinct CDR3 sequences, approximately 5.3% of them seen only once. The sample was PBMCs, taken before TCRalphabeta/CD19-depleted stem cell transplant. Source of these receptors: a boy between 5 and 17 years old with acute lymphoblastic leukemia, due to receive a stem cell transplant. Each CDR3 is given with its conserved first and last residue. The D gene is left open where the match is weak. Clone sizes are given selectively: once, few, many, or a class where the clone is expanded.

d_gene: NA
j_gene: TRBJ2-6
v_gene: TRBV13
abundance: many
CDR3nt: TGTGCCAGCAGCTTAGGTGATGGGTCTGGGGCCAACGTCCTGACTTTC
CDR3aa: CASSLGDGSGANVLTF

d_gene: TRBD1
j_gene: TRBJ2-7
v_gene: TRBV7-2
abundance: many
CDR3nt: TGTGCCAGCAGCTTTGGACAGGGAGTCGGCTACGAGCAGTACTTC
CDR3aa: CASSFGQGVGYEQYF

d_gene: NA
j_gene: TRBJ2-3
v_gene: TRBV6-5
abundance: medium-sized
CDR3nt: TGTGCCAGCAGACCCAACAGGTTCCAGGAGTATTTT
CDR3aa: CASRPNRFQEYF

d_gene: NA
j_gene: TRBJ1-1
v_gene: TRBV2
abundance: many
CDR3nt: TGTGCCAGCAATCGAGTGGGTCGGGCTGAAGCTTTCTTT
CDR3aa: CASNRVGRAEAFF

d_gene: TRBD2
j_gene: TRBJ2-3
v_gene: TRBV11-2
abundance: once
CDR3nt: TGTGCCAGCAGCTTACAAGGCGGGAGGGCGGATACGCAGTATTTT
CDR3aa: CASSLQGGRADTQYF

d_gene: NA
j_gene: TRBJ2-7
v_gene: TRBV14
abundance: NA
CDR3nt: TGTGCCAGCAGCCAATTGAAAAGGCGGGGCTTAACCTACGAGCAGTACTTC
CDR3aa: CASSQLKRRGLTYEQYF

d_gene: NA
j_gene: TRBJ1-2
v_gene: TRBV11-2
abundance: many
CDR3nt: TGTGCCAGCAGCTTAGGGCAGGCGGTTGCTATCGGCTACACCTTC
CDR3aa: CASSLGQAVAIGYTF

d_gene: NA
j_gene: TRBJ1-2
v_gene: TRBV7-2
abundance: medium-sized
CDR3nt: TGTGCCAGCAGCACCAGCCCTGGGGGTAGAGGCTATGGCTACACCTTC
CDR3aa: CASSTSPGGRGYGYTF

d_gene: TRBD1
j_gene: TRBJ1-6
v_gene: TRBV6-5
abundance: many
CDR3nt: TGTGCCAGCAGTTACAGGGACAGGTATAATTCACCCCTCCACTTT
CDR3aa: CASSYRDRYNSPLHF

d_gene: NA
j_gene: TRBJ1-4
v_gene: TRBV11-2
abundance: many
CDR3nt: TGTGCCAGCAGCCCGAACACGGGGATTGGAGAAAAACTGTTTTTT
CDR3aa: CASSPNTGIGEKLFF

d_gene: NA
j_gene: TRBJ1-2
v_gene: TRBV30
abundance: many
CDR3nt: TGTGCCTGGGTTCGGGACGTCGGCTATGGCTACACCTTC
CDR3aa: CAWVRDVGYGYTF

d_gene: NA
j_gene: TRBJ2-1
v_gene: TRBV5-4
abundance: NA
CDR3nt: TGTGCCAGCAGCTTGGAGGCGTCTCTCGGTGAGCAGTTCTTC
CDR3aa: CASSLEASLGEQFF

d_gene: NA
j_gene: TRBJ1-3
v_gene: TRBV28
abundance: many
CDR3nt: TGTGCCAGCAGTCTCATTGGACGGTACTCTGGAAACACCATATATTTT
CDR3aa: CASSLIGRYSGNTIYF

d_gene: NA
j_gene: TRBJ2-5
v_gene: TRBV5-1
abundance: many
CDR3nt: TGCGCCAGCAGCTTGGGGGGTTATGGGGAGACCCAGTACTTC
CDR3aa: CASSLGGYGETQYF

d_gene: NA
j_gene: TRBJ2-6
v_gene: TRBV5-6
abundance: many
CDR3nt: TGTGCCAGCAGCCAAGGGGGGGCTGGGGCCAACGTCCTGACTTTC
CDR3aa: CASSQGGAGANVLTF

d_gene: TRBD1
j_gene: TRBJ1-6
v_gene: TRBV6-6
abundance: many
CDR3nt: TGTGCCAGCACAAAACAGGGGGTACGGTCACCCCTCCACTTT
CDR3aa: CASTKQGVRSPLHF

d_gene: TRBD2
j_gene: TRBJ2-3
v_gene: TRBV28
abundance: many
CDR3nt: TGTGCCAGCAGGCCTAGCGGGATCTGGAAAACTACCACAGATACGCAGTATTTT
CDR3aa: CASRPSGIWKTTTDTQYF

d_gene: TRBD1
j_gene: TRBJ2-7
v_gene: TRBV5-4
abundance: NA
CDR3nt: TGTGCCATCGGCCCTGTGGGGACAGGGCTTTCCGAGCAGTACTTC
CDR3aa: CAIGPVGTGLSEQYF

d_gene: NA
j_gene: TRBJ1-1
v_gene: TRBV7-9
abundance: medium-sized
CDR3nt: TGTGCCAGCAGGCCGAGGGAGGCTGAAGCTTTCTTT
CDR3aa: CASRPREAEAFF

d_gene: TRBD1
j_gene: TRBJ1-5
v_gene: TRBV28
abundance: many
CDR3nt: TGTGCCACCTATTCCAGGGACAGGGGTATCGGTCAGCCCCAGCATTTT
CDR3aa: CATYSRDRGIGQPQHF

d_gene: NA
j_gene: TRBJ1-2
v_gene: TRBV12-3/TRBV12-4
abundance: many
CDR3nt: TGTGCCAGCAGTTTGGGGGATGGCTACACCTTC
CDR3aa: CASSLGDGYTF

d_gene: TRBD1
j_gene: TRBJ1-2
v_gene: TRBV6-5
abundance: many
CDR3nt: TGTGCCAGCAGTTCGGAGTCCGGGACAGGGTTATATGGCTACACCTTC
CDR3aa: CASSSESGTGLYGYTF

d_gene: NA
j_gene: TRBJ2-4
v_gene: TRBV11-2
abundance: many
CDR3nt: TGTGCCAGCAGCTTAGATGCCCAGCGGCTACCCCAAAACATTCAGTACTTC
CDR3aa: CASSLDAQRLPQNIQYF

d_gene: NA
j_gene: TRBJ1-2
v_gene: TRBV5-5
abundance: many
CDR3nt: TGTGCCAGCAGCCTCAGTTGGTATGGCTACACCTTC
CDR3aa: CASSLSWYGYTF

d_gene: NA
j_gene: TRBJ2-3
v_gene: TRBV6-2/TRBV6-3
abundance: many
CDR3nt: TGTGCCAGCAGTTACTCCCTTCCTCCGACACGTACAGATACGCAGTATTTT
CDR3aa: CASSYSLPPTRTDTQYF

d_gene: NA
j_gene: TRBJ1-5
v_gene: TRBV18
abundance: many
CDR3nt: TGTGCCAGCTCACCACTGCCTTGGGTGGGCAATCAGCCCCAGCATTTT
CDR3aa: CASSPLPWVGNQPQHF

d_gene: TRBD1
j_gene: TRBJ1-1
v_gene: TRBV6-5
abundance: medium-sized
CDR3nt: TGTGCCAGCAGAAAGGGACAGGGATCTACTGAAGCTTTCTTT
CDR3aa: CASRKGQGSTEAFF

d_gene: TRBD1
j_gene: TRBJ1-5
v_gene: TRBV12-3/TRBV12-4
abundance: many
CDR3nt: TGTGCCAGCAGTTTCGGGCCTAACAGGGGGCCCCAGCATTTT
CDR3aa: CASSFGPNRGPQHF

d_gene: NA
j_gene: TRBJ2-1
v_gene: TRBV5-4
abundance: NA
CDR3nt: TGTGCCAGCAGCTTGGGGAAGGAGCAGTTCTTC
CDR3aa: CASSLGKEQFF

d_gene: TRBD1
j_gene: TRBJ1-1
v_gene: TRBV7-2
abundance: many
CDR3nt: TGTGCCAGCAGCTCTGGGATGCTACAGGGGGCCGGCACTGAAGCTTTCTTT
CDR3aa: CASSSGMLQGAGTEAFF

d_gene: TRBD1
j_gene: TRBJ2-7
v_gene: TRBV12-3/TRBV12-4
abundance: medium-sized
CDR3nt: TGTGCCAGCAGTGACCGGGACAGGGGGCTCTACGAGCAGTACTTC
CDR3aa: CASSDRDRGLYEQYF